Listed here are 6 T cell receptor beta chains from one sample, sequenced in a study of blood T cells in healthy people across ages. A second PCR, run for about 7 to 11 cycles, used a sample-barcoded 5' primer plus a J-beta primer mix. MiXCR, run by TCRdb on the 5' RACE reads, gives a single entry per CDR3 protein. The sample shows fewer than 1,000,000 distinct CDR3 sequences, around 43% of them seen only once. Material: blood. The source of these receptors is a man aged 55 to 70 in good health.

This clonotype was detected a few times. The chain has TRBV15 and TRBJ2-1; a weak D match, TRBD2 (5 bases). The CDR3 runs to 17 residues. Germline V gene lookup returns CDR1 LNHNV and CDR2 YYDKDF (reference sequence). Trimming removed 0 bases from V and 5 bases from J, with 17 bases in between. This CDR3 reads CATSRDREIEAHNEQFF. The CDR3 nucleotides read TGTGCCACCAGCAGAGATCGGGAAATCGAGGCCCACAATGAGCAGTTCTTC.

This clonotype was seen only a few times. The rearrangement joins TRBV7-2 to TRBJ2-7; 12 bases fit TRBD2. Trimming removed 1 base from V and 4 bases from J; junction bases left unmatched: 2. This CDR3 is built from 15 residues. The germline CDR1 and CDR2 sequences are SGHTA and FQGNSA. CDR3 amino acids: CASSLELAGGYEQYF. The CDR3 region has the DNA TGTGCCAGCAGCTTAGAACTAGCGGGGGGATACGAGCAGTACTTC.

This clonotype was seen more than once but under ten times. This sequence joins TRBV6-2 or TRBV6-3 and TRBJ2-7, with a tentative D call TRBD1 (6 bases). Germline V gene sequence: CDR1 MNHEY, CDR2 SVGEGT. This CDR3 contains 14 residues. V shed 6 bases and J shed 2 bases, with 14 bases lying between them. CDR3 in DNA: TGTGCCAGCAGACGCCTCGGACAGACCTACGAGCAGTACTTC. Protein product: CASRRLGQTYEQYF.

The J gene is TRBJ2-3, the V gene TRBV20-1; D is unclear. This CDR3 contains 13 residues. V dropped 6 bases and J dropped 5 bases, with 15 bases sitting between them. Germline V gene lookup returns CDR1 DFQATT and CDR2 SNEGSKA (reference sequence). The DNA of the CDR3 is TGCAGTGCCCCTCGGGCAGGCGGAGATACGCAGTATTTT. Its translation is CSAPRAGGDTQYF.

V and J are TRBV6-5 and TRBJ2-5, with D tentatively TRBD2 (6 bases). From germline, CDR1 is MNHEY and CDR2 SVGAGI. Trimming pared 4 bases from V and 11 bases from J, leaving 20 bases between. The CDR3 runs 14 residues. The CDR3 nucleotides read TGTGCCAGCAGTTTTGGCGGGGTGGGCAATGAGCAGTACTTC. Protein product: CASSFGGVGNEQYF.

This clonotype was picked up a small number of times. This chain uses TRBV27 with TRBJ2-3; D ambiguous. Trimming stripped 2 bases from V and 9 bases from J, with 12 bases between. This CDR3 spans 13 amino acids. Germline V gene sequence: CDR1 MNHEY, CDR2 SMNVEV (reference sequence). The CDR3 DNA is TGTGCCAGCAGTTTAACGGGCCCTTCAACGCAGTATTTT. Translating it yields CASSLTGPSTQYF.